This T cell receptor delta chain emerged from a study of gamma-delta T cells after stem cell transplantation. Trimming at V came to 2 bases and at J to 1 base, leaving 12 bases not matched to a gene. The CDR3 is 19 residues long. Germline CDR1 GEAIGNYY, CDR2 EKD. This clone is medium-sized within its sample. TCRdb re-processed the RT-PCR reads using CATT. The table includes about 6,500 delta-chain clones, roughly 25% detected once. The chain is built from TRDV2 and TRDJ1, with 13 bases matching TRDD3. This TCR came from a human donor. It is not recorded whose cells these are; they may come from a transplant donor. Sample: gamma-delta T cells. CDR3 nucleotides: TGTGCCTGTGACAACGTACTGGGGGATACGACCTCTGCCACCGATAAACTCATCTTT. Encoded protein: CACDNVLGDTTSATDKLIF.